Presented here are 21 T cell receptor beta chains from one specimen sequenced in a study of technical replicates of blood from a handful of donors. Generated by immunoSEQ multiplex PCR, the TCRdb table keeps only in-frame clones and is missing some. The data show around 100,000 clones, with roughly 95% seen just once and less than 0.35% held by the top ten. The sequenced sample was T cells isolated from PBMCs. The receptors were sampled from a human donor in good health.

This chain connects TRBV27 to TRBJ1-2; D ambiguous. Trimming shortened V by 5 bases and J by 2 bases, and 12 bases separated the two germline ends. Germline V gene lookup returns CDR1 MNHEY and CDR2 SMNVEV (reference sequence). The CDR3 covers 14 residues. CDR3 in DNA: TGTGCCAGCAGTCAGCGATCCCAAAACTATGGCTACACCTTC. Translated: CASSQRSQNYGYTF.

V and J are TRBV27 and TRBJ2-7, with TRBD1 as a possible D gene (7 bases). V lost 2 bases, J lost 4 bases, and 9 bases lay in between. This CDR3 spans 13 amino acids. CDR1 is MNHEY, CDR2 SMNVEV, per germline (reference sequence). The CDR3 sequence: CASSLQGGYEQYF. As DNA, the CDR3 is TGTGCCAGCAGTTTACAGGGGGGTTACGAGCAGTACTTC.

The chain has TRBV9 and TRBJ2-1; the D gene is possibly TRBD2 (5 bases). Trimming removed 0 bases from V and 13 bases from J, with 8 bases in between. This CDR3 is 11 amino acids long. Germline assignment: CDR1 SGDLS and CDR2 YYNGEE. CDR3 nucleotides: TGTGCCAGCAGCGTAGGACGGGAACAGTTCTTC. Its protein product is CASSVGREQFF.

The V gene is TRBV10-3, the J gene TRBJ2-1; TRBD1 is a possible D gene (5 bases). The CDR3 consists of 15 residues. V was trimmed by 3 bases and J by 0 bases, leaving 9 bases between them. CDR1 and CDR2 (germline): ENHRY, SYGVKD. The CDR3 sequence: CAISDRQSSYNEQFF. DNA of the CDR3: TGTGCCATCAGTGATCGACAGAGCTCCTACAATGAGCAGTTCTTC.

This chain joins TRBV5-4 and TRBJ2-7; D remains ambiguous. The CDR3 spans 14 residues. Per the germline V gene, CDR1 is SGHNT and CDR2 is YYREEE (reference sequence). Trimming removed 0 bases at V and 3 bases at J, with 10 bases between. As DNA, the CDR3 is TGTGCCAGCAGCTTGGCCTTAAGCGACTACGAGCAGTACTTC. This encodes CASSLALSDYEQYF.

This clone occurred once. The chain carries TRBV10-1 and TRBJ2-5; 9 bases map to TRBD1. Germline loops: CDR1 WNHNN, CDR2 SYGVQD (reference sequence). The CDR3 covers 15 residues. After removal of 4 bases from V and 0 bases from J, the junction contained 3 bases not matched to a gene. The CDR3 region has the DNA TGCGCCAGCAGTGCGGACAGGGGCGACCAAGAGACCCAGTACTTC. Encoded protein: CASSADRGDQETQYF.

V gene TRBV7-2 combines with J gene TRBJ1-3; TRBD1 aligns across 9 bases. The CDR3 is 15 amino acids. Trimming at V came to 5 bases and at J to 7 bases, leaving 9 bases not matched to a gene. Germline V gene sequence: CDR1 SGHTA, CDR2 FQGNSA. The CDR3 protein is CASSHRGRPSNTIYF. CDR3 bases: TGTGCCAGCAGCCACAGGGGGCGACCTTCTAACACCATATATTTT.

The table lists this clone with a count of one. This sequence joins TRBV7-6 and TRBJ1-1; D is possibly TRBD1 (5 bases). V lost 7 bases, J lost 0 bases, and 12 bases lay in between. The CDR3 is made up of 14 amino acids. Per the germline V gene, CDR1 is SGHVS and CDR2 is FNYEAQ. The DNA for the CDR3 is TGTGCCAGCACTCCTGACAGTTTGAACACTGAAGCTTTCTTT. It translates to CASTPDSLNTEAFF.

The rearrangement links TRBV4-1 to TRBJ1-1; tentative D call: TRBD1 (6 bases). The CDR3 length is 16 residues. V was pared by 6 bases and J by 2 bases, with 19 bases between. Germline V gives CDR1 MGHRA, CDR2 YSYEKL. The CDR3 nucleotides read TGCGCCAGCAGACATACAGGGACCACGTTCAACACTGAAGCTTTCTTT. This gives the protein CASRHTGTTFNTEAFF.

The chain employs TRBV29-1 and TRBJ2-7; D may be TRBD2 (6 bases). The germline CDR1 and CDR2 sequences are SQVTM and ANQGSEA. The V gene lost 4 bases and the J gene lost 2 bases, with 9 bases spanning the gap. CDR3 length: 12 amino acids. This CDR3 reads CSVAGEAYEQYF. Written as DNA, the CDR3 is TGCAGCGTTGCGGGGGAGGCCTACGAGCAGTACTTC.

V is TRBV5-1 and J is TRBJ2-1; no clear D. Between the trimmed V and J ends, which lost 7 bases and 4 bases, there was a span of 6 bases. The germline V gene has CDR1 SGHRS and CDR2 YFSETQ. The length of the CDR3 is 11 residues. CDR3 DNA: TGCGCCAGCGCCGAGTACAATGAGCAGTTCTTC. This translates into CASAEYNEQFF.

As to this clone: Germline and junction disagree at one end, which may indicate a read error. This chain connects TRBV11-2 to TRBJ1-2; 7 nucleotides align to TRBD1. The CDR3 covers 17 residues. The germline gives CDR1 SGHAT, CDR2 FQNNGV. CDR3 sequence reads: CASSAAGTVLLAYGYTF. DNA of the CDR3: TGTGCCAGCAGCGCCGCCGGGACAGTTCTATTAGCCTATGGTTACACCTTC.

V and J are TRBV12-2 and TRBJ1-4; the D call in the table, TRBD1, was not verified against the DNA. TRBV12-2 is designated a pseudogene. This CDR3 spans 10 amino acids. CDR3 amino acids: CASRGEKLFF. CDR3 coding DNA: TGTGCAAGCAGGGGTGAAAAACTGTTTTTT.

This rearrangement joins TRBV6-1 to TRBJ1-1; perhaps TRBD1 as D (5 bases). The CDR3 length is 15 residues. V lost 1 base, J lost 4 bases, and 13 bases lay in between. Germline V CDR1 and CDR2: MNHNS, SASEGT. CDR3 region: CASSEVLTTATEAFF. The DNA for the CDR3 is TGTGCCAGCAGTGAAGTATTAACGACAGCCACTGAAGCTTTCTTT.

V usage is TRBV21-1 and J usage is TRBJ2-7; the tabulated D call, TRBD1, remains unverified against the DNA. TRBV21-1 is tagged as a pseudogene. This CDR3 comprises 16 residues. CDR3 DNA sequence: TGTGCCAGCAGCAAATTCCCTGGACAGGGTTACTACGAGCAGTACTTC. It is translated as CASSKFPGQGYYEQYF.

The chain links TRBV15 to TRBJ2-7; 11 bases match TRBD2. The length of the CDR3 is 15 residues. The V and J ends lost 1 base and 1 base, in that order; junction bases with no gene match: 0. The germline CDR1 and CDR2 sequences are LNHNV and YYDKDF (reference sequence). The CDR3 DNA is TGTGCCACCAGCAGAGGACTAGCGGGATCCTACGAGCAGTACTTC. Residues: CATSRGLAGSYEQYF.

CDR3 sequence reads: CASSFSSGSDTGELFF. For the CDR3, the DNA is TGTGCCAGCAGCTTCTCCAGCGGGAGCGATACCGGGGAGCTGTTTTTT. The V and J genes are TRBV7-9 and TRBJ2-2; 8 bases line up with TRBD2. CDR1 and CDR2 (germline): SEHNR, FQNEAQ (reference sequence). The length of the CDR3 is 16 residues. V was pared by 3 bases and J by 5 bases, with 8 bases of the junction left unmatched.

This clone has a single count. V and J are TRBV6-1 and TRBJ2-3, with D possibly being TRBD1 (6 bases). Germline V gene data show CDR1 as MNHNS and CDR2 as SASEGT. The CDR3 covers 15 residues. The V end was cut by 8 bases, the J end by 3 bases, with 18 bases between. The DNA of the CDR3 is TGTGCCAGCCTAGAAGAAGGGGGTACGACAGATACGCAGTATTTT. It translates to CASLEEGGTTDTQYF.

CDR3 region: CASSSTGQGALYNEQFF. The CDR3 DNA reads TGTGCCAGCAGCTCAACTGGACAGGGGGCTCTCTACAATGAGCAGTTCTTC. The chain uses TRBV7-6 and TRBJ2-1; 11 bases line up with TRBD1. The V gene's germline CDR1 is SGHVS and CDR2 FNYEAQ. The junction had 8 bases not matched to a gene; V was cut back by 4 bases and J by 3 bases. The CDR3 extends over 17 amino acids.

The V call is TRBV10-3, the J call TRBJ1-4, with a tentative D call TRBD1 (5 bases). The CDR3 contains 14 residues. Germline loops: CDR1 ENHRY, CDR2 SYGVKD. V lost 4 bases and J 1 base, leaving 7 bases between the germline ends. Here the CDR3 reads CAISAGGTNEKLFF. The CDR3 DNA follows: TGTGCCATCAGTGCGGGGGGAACTAATGAAAAACTGTTTTTT.

The chain carries TRBV19 and TRBJ1-3; D call uncertain. V lost 7 bases to trimming and J lost 7 bases, with 11 bases between them. The CDR3 is 12 residues long. In germline, CDR1 is LNHDA, CDR2 SQIVND (reference sequence). The CDR3, as DNA: TGTGCCAGTACCAAGCCGGAGAACACCATATATTTT. This gives the protein CASTKPENTIYF.